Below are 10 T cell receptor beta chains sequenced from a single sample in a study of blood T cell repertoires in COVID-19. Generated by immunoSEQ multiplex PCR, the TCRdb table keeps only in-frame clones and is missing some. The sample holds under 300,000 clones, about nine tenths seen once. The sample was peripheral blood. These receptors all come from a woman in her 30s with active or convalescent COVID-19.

This CDR3 is CASSLNQRGSTDTQYF. The CDR3 DNA follows: TGTGCCAGCAGCTTAAATCAGCGGGGTAGCACAGATACGCAGTATTTT. The chain combines TRBV7-2 with TRBJ2-3, with 7 nucleotides matching TRBD2. Germline V gene data show CDR1 as SGHTA and CDR2 as FQGNSA. The CDR3 is made up of 16 amino acids. V shed 2 bases and J 0 bases; nucleotides not matched to a gene: 5.

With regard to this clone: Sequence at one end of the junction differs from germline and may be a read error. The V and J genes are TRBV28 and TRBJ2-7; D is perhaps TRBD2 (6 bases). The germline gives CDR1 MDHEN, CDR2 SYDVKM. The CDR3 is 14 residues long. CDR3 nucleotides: TGTGCCAGCAGTCTCGGGGGTGGGGCGAAGGACGGATATTTC. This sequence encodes CASSLGGGAKDGYF. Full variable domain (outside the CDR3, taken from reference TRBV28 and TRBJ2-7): DVKVTQSSRYLVKRTGEKVFLECVQDMDHENMFWYRQDPGLGLRLIYFSYDVKMKEKGDIPEGYSVSREKKERFSLILESASTNQTSMYLCASSLGGGAKDGYFGPGTRLTVT.

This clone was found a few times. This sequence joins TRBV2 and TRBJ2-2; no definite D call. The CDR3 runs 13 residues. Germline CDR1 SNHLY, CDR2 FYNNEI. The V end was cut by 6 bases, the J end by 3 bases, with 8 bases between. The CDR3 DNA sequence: TGTGCCAGCAGCGCCGGTCACACCGGGGAGCTGTTTTTT. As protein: CASSAGHTGELFF.

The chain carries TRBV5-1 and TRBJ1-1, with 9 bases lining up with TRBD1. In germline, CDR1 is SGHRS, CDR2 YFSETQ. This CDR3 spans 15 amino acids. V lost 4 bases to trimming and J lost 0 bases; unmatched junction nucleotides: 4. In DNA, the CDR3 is TGCGCCAGCAGCGGGGGACAGGGAATGAACACTGAAGCTTTCTTT. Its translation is CASSGGQGMNTEAFF.

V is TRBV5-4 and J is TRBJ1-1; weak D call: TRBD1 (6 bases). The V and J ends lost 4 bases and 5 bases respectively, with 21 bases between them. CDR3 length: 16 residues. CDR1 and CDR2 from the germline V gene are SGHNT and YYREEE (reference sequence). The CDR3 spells CASSQKIKQGRTEAFF. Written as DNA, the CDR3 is TGTGCCAGCAGCCAAAAGATCAAACAGGGCCGGACTGAAGCTTTCTTT.

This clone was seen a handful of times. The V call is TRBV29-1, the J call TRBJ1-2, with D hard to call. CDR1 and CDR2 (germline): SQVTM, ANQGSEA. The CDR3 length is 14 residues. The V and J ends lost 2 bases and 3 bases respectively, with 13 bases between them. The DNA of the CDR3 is TGCAGCGTTGAACGTGGTCCTGAGGACTATGGCTACACCTTC. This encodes CSVERGPEDYGYTF.

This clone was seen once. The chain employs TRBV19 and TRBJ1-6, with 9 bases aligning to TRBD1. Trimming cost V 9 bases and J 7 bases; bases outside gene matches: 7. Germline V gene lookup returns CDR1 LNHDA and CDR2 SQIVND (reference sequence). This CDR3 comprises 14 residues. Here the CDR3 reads CASKPDRGNSPLHF. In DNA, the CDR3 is TGTGCCAGCAAACCCGACAGGGGGAATTCACCCCTCCACTTT.

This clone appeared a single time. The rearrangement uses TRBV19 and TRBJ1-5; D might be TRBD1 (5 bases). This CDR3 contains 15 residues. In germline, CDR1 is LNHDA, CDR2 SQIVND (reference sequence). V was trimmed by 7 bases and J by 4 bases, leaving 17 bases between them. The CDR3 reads CASNLYPPGNQPQHF. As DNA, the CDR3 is TGTGCCAGTAACTTGTACCCTCCAGGGAATCAGCCCCAGCATTTT.

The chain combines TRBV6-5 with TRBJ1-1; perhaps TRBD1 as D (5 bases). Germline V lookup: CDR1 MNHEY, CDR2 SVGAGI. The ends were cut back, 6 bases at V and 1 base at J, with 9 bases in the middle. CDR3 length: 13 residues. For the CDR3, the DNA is TGTGCCAGCAGGGAGGGACGGAACACTGAAGCTTTCTTT. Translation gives CASREGRNTEAFF.

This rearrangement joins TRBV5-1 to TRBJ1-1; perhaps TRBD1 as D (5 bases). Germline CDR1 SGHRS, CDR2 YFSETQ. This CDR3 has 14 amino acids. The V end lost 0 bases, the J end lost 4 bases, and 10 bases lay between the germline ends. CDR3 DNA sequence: TGCGCCAGCAGCTTGGTGGGGGGTCCCACTGAAGCTTTCTTT. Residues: CASSLVGGPTEAFF.